These T cell receptor beta chains were read from a single sample in a study of cytomegalovirus exposure and HLA in healthy donors. Measured with immunoSEQ multiplex PCR; TCRdb has only the in-frame clones, and not every one. The profile covers some 150,000 clones, with over 65% appearing a single time and 1.8% taken by the ten largest. Sequenced sample: PBMCs. The receptors were gathered from a female donor in good health and CMV-seropositive. Both conserved end residues are part of each CDR3. The D gene is left open where the match is weak. A row's size may be missing; if present it is once, few, many or a size class.

d_gene,j_gene,abundance,v_gene,CDR3nt,CDR3aa
TRBD2,TRBJ2-1,.,TRBV6-4,TGTGCCAGCAGCGCAAGTGGGAGGGACAATGAGCAGTTCTTC,CASSASGRDNEQFF
TRBD2,TRBJ2-7,.,TRBV5-4,TGTGCCAGCAGCGGCCAGCGGGGGGGCTCGGGCGAGCAGTACTTC,CASSGQRGGSGEQYF
TRBD1,TRBJ2-7,few,TRBV7-9,TGTGCCAGCAGCTTAGTTGGGACAGGTGCATCCTACGAGCAGTACTTC,CASSLVGTGASYEQYF
TRBD2,TRBJ2-1,.,TRBV4-1,TGCGCCAGCAGCCAAGAACTAGCGGGGGGGCATGAGCAGTTCTTC,CASSQELAGGHEQFF
.,TRBJ2-4,once,TRBV6-5,TGTGCCAGCCCGACAGTGCTAGCCAAAAACATTCAGTACTTC,CASPTVLAKNIQYF
.,TRBJ2-3,.,TRBV30,TGTGCCTGGAGTGGGCTGGATACGCAGTATTTT,CAWSGLDTQYF
TRBD1,TRBJ1-3,.,TRBV7-9,TGTGCCAGCAGCTCGACAGGGGGAAGAAACACCATATATTTT,CASSSTGGRNTIYF
TRBD1,TRBJ2-7,.,TRBV5-1,TGCGCCAGCAGCGGCGGTCCGGGACAGGTCCCCTACGAGCAGTACTTC,CASSGGPGQVPYEQYF
TRBD1,TRBJ2-6,.,TRBV11-3,TGTGCCAGCAGCGCCGGGACAGGGTTCCCTGGGGCCAACGTCCTGACTTTC,CASSAGTGFPGANVLTF
.,TRBJ2-5,few,TRBV11-2,TGTGCCAGCAGTATAGAGGGCCCCCAGTACTTC,CASSIEGPQYF